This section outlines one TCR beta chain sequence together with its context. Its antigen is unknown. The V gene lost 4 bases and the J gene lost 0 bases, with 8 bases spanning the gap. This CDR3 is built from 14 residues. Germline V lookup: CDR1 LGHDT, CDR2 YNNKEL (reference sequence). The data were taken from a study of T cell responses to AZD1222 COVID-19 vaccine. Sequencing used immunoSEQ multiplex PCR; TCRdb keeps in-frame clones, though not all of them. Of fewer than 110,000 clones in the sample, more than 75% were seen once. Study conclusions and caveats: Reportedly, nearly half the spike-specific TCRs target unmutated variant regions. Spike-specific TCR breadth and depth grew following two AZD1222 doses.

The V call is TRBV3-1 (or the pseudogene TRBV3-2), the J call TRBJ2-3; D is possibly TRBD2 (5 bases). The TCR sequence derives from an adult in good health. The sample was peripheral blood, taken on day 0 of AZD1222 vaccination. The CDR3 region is CASSRRGSTDTQYF. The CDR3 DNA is TGTGCCAGCAGCCGCAGAGGGAGCACAGATACGCAGTATTTT.